The 9 T cell receptor beta chains in this list originate from one sample, sequenced in a study of T cell repertoires in cytomegalovirus infection. TCRdb itself ran the reads through MiXCR, one entry per CDR3 protein. Here the sample spans hundreds of thousands of distinct CDR3 sequences, around 11% being singletons. The sample taken for sequencing was PBMCs. All receptors derive from a human donor in good health (CMV status not recorded). Some clones in this sample may be carry-over from other donors' samples.

This clonotype was recorded many times. The chain links TRBV7-8 to TRBJ1-5; 9 bases are shared with TRBD1. CDR3 size: 14 residues. CDR1 is SGHVS, CDR2 FQNEAQ, per germline. V lost 1 base to trimming and J lost 8 bases; unmatched junction nucleotides: 3. CDR3 residues: CASSLGTGDKPQHF. The CDR3 bases are TGTGCCAGCAGCTTAGGGACAGGGGACAAGCCCCAGCATTTT.

In this sample, this clonotype turned up a few times. This chain connects TRBV27 to TRBJ1-3, with D possibly being TRBD1 (5 bases). V was clipped by 2 bases and J by 2 bases, with 10 bases between them. Looked up from germline, CDR1 is MNHEY and CDR2 is SMNVEV (reference sequence). CDR3 length: 15 residues. The CDR3 loop is CASSLLGDPGNTIYF. The DNA of the CDR3 is TGTGCCAGCAGTTTACTAGGGGACCCTGGAAACACCATATATTTT.

This clonotype was seen ten or more times. A read error may produce the germline difference seen at one junction end. The chain combines TRBV28 with TRBJ1-3, with no clear D. CDR3 length: 12 residues. Per the germline V gene, CDR1 is MDHEN and CDR2 is SYDVKM. The CDR3 protein is CASSTPGERSDF. In DNA, the CDR3 is TGTGCCAGCAGTACCCCCGGGGAACGGTCGGATTTT.

This clonotype was detected only a few times. The rearrangement links TRBV9 to TRBJ2-1, with a weak D call TRBD2 (5 bases). CDR1 SGDLS and CDR2 YYNGEE come from the germline V gene. The V gene lost 3 bases and the J gene lost 7 bases, with 11 bases spanning the gap. CDR3 length equals 13 residues. CDR3 DNA: TGTGCCAGCAGCGATCCCCCGGGGAATGAGCAGTTCTTC. Translated: CASSDPPGNEQFF.

Judged by abundance, this clonotype is large (0.1 to 1%). The chain has TRBV12-5 and TRBJ2-1, with D tentatively TRBD1 (5 bases). The CDR3 sequence is 19 residues long. The V end lost 0 bases, the J end lost 2 bases, and 20 bases lay between the germline ends. Germline V gene sequence: CDR1 LGHNT, CDR2 FRNRAP. The CDR3 DNA is TGTGCTAGTGGTTTGGTATCGGTAATAGGGGCCGTCCCCTACAATGAGCAGTTCTTC. Translating gives CASGLVSVIGAVPYNEQFF.

The rearrangement joins TRBV12-3 or TRBV12-4 to TRBJ1-2; possible D gene TRBD1, 5 bases. V dropped 1 base and J dropped 5 bases, with 8 bases sitting between them. This CDR3 spans 13 amino acids. The CDR3 DNA reads TGTGCCAGCAGTTTAGTCCCAGGGTATGGCTACACCTTC. Its protein product is CASSLVPGYGYTF.

The chain joins TRBV3-1 to TRBJ2-5; D remains unclear. The CDR3 covers 13 residues. Germline CDR1 is LGHDT and CDR2 is YNNKEL (reference sequence). The V and J ends lost 0 bases and 7 bases respectively, with 9 bases between them. The DNA of the CDR3 is TGTGCCAGCAGCCAAGATCCATCCGGGACCCAGTACTTC. Its translation is CASSQDPSGTQYF.

This clonotype was recorded at least ten times. The gene calls are TRBV11-2 and TRBJ1-1; 8 bases are shared with TRBD1. The ends lost 6 bases at V and 4 bases at J; junction bases unmatched: 10. The CDR3 length is 15 residues. Looked up from germline, CDR1 is SGHAT and CDR2 is FQNNGV. The CDR3 nucleotides read TGTGCCAGCAGATTCCTTGGACAGGGCTTCACTGAAGCTTTCTTT. Amino acid sequence: CASRFLGQGFTEAFF.

This chain links TRBV28 with TRBJ1-2; 8 nucleotides agree with TRBD1. Unmatched junction bases numbered 11, after V lost 5 bases and J lost 0 bases. CDR3 length: 17 residues. Per germline, CDR1 MDHEN and CDR2 SYDVKM. The CDR3 protein is CASSPSFGTGANYGYTF. The CDR3 nucleotides are TGTGCCAGCAGTCCTTCCTTCGGGACAGGAGCTAACTATGGCTACACCTTC.